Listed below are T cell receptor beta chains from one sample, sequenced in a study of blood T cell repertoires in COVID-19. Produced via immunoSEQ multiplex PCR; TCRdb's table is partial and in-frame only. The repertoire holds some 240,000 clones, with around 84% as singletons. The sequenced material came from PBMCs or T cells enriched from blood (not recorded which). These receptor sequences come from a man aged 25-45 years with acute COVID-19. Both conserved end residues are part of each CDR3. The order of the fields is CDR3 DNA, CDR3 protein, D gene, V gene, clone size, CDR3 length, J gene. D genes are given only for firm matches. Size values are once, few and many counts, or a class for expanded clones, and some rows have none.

CDR3nt: TGTGCCAGCAGCTTTCTACCGACTAGCGGGACTTACAAGAATGAGCAGTTCTTC; CDR3aa: CASSFLPTSGTYKNEQFF; d_gene: TRBD2; v_gene: TRBV5-1; abundance: NA; len: 18; j_gene: TRBJ2-1
CDR3nt: TGTGCCAGCAGTCACGGGACTAGCGGGAGGGGCGAGGGGGATACGCAGTATTTT; CDR3aa: CASSHGTSGRGEGDTQYF; d_gene: TRBD2; v_gene: TRBV6-2/TRBV6-3; abundance: NA; len: 18; j_gene: TRBJ2-3
CDR3nt: TGTGCCAGCAGCCGGCGATTCCGGGACAGGGTTATTGAGCCCCAGCATTTT; CDR3aa: CASSRRFRDRVIEPQHF; d_gene: TRBD1; v_gene: TRBV7-8; abundance: NA; len: 17; j_gene: TRBJ1-5
CDR3nt: TGTGCCAGCAGCCCAGGGGGACTGACAGCCTATGGCTACACCTTC; CDR3aa: CASSPGGLTAYGYTF; d_gene: TRBD1; v_gene: TRBV9; abundance: NA; len: 15; j_gene: TRBJ1-2
CDR3nt: TGTGCCAGCAGGAGGACAGCCTATGGCTACACCTTC; CDR3aa: CASRRTAYGYTF; d_gene: NA; v_gene: TRBV2; abundance: NA; len: 12; j_gene: TRBJ1-2
CDR3nt: TGTGCCAGCAGTTTGTTGGGAGGGGAGGCTCAGCCCCAGCATTTT; CDR3aa: CASSLLGGEAQPQHF; d_gene: NA; v_gene: TRBV27; abundance: NA; len: 15; j_gene: TRBJ1-5
CDR3nt: TGTGCCAGCAGCTTAGATGGGACAGACTATGGCTACACCTTC; CDR3aa: CASSLDGTDYGYTF; d_gene: TRBD1; v_gene: TRBV11-2; abundance: NA; len: 14; j_gene: TRBJ1-2
CDR3nt: TGTGCCAGCAGCTTGGAAGCGGCAGCAGCAGGTGGCTACACCTTC; CDR3aa: CASSLEAAAAGGYTF; d_gene: NA; v_gene: TRBV5-1; abundance: few; len: 15; j_gene: TRBJ1-2
CDR3nt: TGTGCCAGCAGCTCGCGTGGGGGCCGGGTTCGGGAGCAGTTCTTC; CDR3aa: CASSSRGGRVREQFF; d_gene: NA; v_gene: TRBV7-9; abundance: NA; len: 15; j_gene: TRBJ2-1
CDR3nt: TGTGCCAGCAGTGGAGGTAGCCTGACAGATACGCAGTATTTT; CDR3aa: CASSGGSLTDTQYF; d_gene: NA; v_gene: TRBV6-4; abundance: few; len: 14; j_gene: TRBJ2-3
CDR3nt: TGTGCCACCTCGGACAGGTGGGATTCACCCCTCCACTTT; CDR3aa: CATSDRWDSPLHF; d_gene: TRBD1; v_gene: TRBV19; abundance: NA; len: 13; j_gene: TRBJ1-6
CDR3nt: TGTGCCAGCAGTGAACCTAGCGGGGCTTCGAACACCGGGGAGCTGTTTTTT; CDR3aa: CASSEPSGASNTGELFF; d_gene: TRBD2; v_gene: TRBV6-1; abundance: once; len: 17; j_gene: TRBJ2-2
CDR3nt: TGTGCCACCGAGGTCATTATCAGGGGGTCTGGAAACACCATATATTTT; CDR3aa: CATEVIIRGSGNTIYF; d_gene: TRBD1; v_gene: TRBV28; abundance: NA; len: 16; j_gene: TRBJ1-3
CDR3nt: TGTGCCAGCAGTTGGGTCATGGACAGGGAGAACACTGAAGCTTTCTTT; CDR3aa: CASSWVMDRENTEAFF; d_gene: TRBD1; v_gene: TRBV6-5; abundance: NA; len: 16; j_gene: TRBJ1-1
CDR3nt: TGTGCCAGCAGCTTGACGGTTGGAGAGACCCAGTACTTC; CDR3aa: CASSLTVGETQYF; d_gene: NA; v_gene: TRBV5-6; abundance: NA; len: 13; j_gene: TRBJ2-5
CDR3nt: TGCGCCAGCAGCCCAGTCGTCCAAGAGACCCAGTACTTC; CDR3aa: CASSPVVQETQYF; d_gene: NA; v_gene: TRBV4-3; abundance: NA; len: 13; j_gene: TRBJ2-5
CDR3nt: TGTGCCAGCAGCTCAGATGGGGGGATGGGCACTGAAGCTTTCTTT; CDR3aa: CASSSDGGMGTEAFF; d_gene: NA; v_gene: TRBV11-3; abundance: NA; len: 15; j_gene: TRBJ1-1
CDR3nt: TGTGCCACCGCAGGACAGTATAGCAATCAGCCCCAGCATTTT; CDR3aa: CATAGQYSNQPQHF; d_gene: NA; v_gene: TRBV19; abundance: NA; len: 14; j_gene: TRBJ1-5
CDR3nt: TGTGCCAGCAGGGGGGGGACAACTAACTATGGCTACACCTTC; CDR3aa: CASRGGTTNYGYTF; d_gene: NA; v_gene: TRBV25-1; abundance: NA; len: 14; j_gene: TRBJ1-2
CDR3nt: TGTGCCAGCAGGGGCGGGACGGTTAACTATGGCTACACCTTC; CDR3aa: CASRGGTVNYGYTF; d_gene: NA; v_gene: TRBV28; abundance: NA; len: 14; j_gene: TRBJ1-2
CDR3nt: TGTGCCAGCAGTTTCGGCAGGGTCACCGGGGAGCTGTTTTTT; CDR3aa: CASSFGRVTGELFF; d_gene: NA; v_gene: TRBV27; abundance: NA; len: 14; j_gene: TRBJ2-2
CDR3nt: TGTGCCAGCAGTTTGCGAAGGGGGAACACTGAAGCTTTCTTT; CDR3aa: CASSLRRGNTEAFF; d_gene: NA; v_gene: TRBV27; abundance: NA; len: 14; j_gene: TRBJ1-1
CDR3nt: TGTGCCAGCAGTCCATCGACAGGAGAAAAGCCCCAGCATTTT; CDR3aa: CASSPSTGEKPQHF; d_gene: NA; v_gene: TRBV27; abundance: few; len: 14; j_gene: TRBJ1-5
CDR3nt: TGCGCCAGCAGCTTGGCGCGGGGGGAATCAGAGACCCAGTACTTC; CDR3aa: CASSLARGESETQYF; d_gene: TRBD2; v_gene: TRBV5-1; abundance: NA; len: 15; j_gene: TRBJ2-5
CDR3nt: TGTGCCTGGAGTACTGACAGGGTAATAAGTGAAAAACTGTTTTTT; CDR3aa: CAWSTDRVISEKLFF; d_gene: TRBD1; v_gene: TRBV30; abundance: NA; len: 15; j_gene: TRBJ1-4
CDR3nt: TGTGCCAGCAGCTTGGACAGCAACACTGAAGCTTTCTTT; CDR3aa: CASSLDSNTEAFF; d_gene: NA; v_gene: TRBV5-4; abundance: NA; len: 13; j_gene: TRBJ1-1
CDR3nt: TGTGCCAGCAGCCAGAGGGCAGGGGGCAATCAGCCCCAGCATTTT; CDR3aa: CASSQRAGGNQPQHF; d_gene: NA; v_gene: TRBV6-2/TRBV6-3; abundance: few; len: 15; j_gene: TRBJ1-5
CDR3nt: TGTGCCAGCAGTGACGGGAGGACATCCTACAATGAGCAGTTCTTC; CDR3aa: CASSDGRTSYNEQFF; d_gene: NA; v_gene: TRBV6-4; abundance: NA; len: 15; j_gene: TRBJ2-1
CDR3nt: TGCGCCAGCAGCCACCATGGGGAGGATTATGGCACAGATACGCAGTATTTT; CDR3aa: CASSHHGEDYGTDTQYF; d_gene: NA; v_gene: TRBV4-3; abundance: NA; len: 17; j_gene: TRBJ2-3
CDR3nt: TGTGCCAGCAGCTTAAAAGAGAGGGGGGGGCGCGACTATGGCTACACCTTC; CDR3aa: CASSLKERGGRDYGYTF; d_gene: NA; v_gene: TRBV11-3; abundance: once; len: 17; j_gene: TRBJ1-2
CDR3nt: TGTGCCAGCAGCCTCGACGGGGTAGCGGGACAAGATACGCAGTATTTT; CDR3aa: CASSLDGVAGQDTQYF; d_gene: TRBD2; v_gene: TRBV11-2; abundance: NA; len: 16; j_gene: TRBJ2-3
CDR3nt: TGTGCCAGCAGTGAACAGCGGGGGGGCCTTTCTGCTGAGCAGTTCTTC; CDR3aa: CASSEQRGGLSAEQFF; d_gene: TRBD2; v_gene: TRBV2; abundance: NA; len: 16; j_gene: TRBJ2-1
CDR3nt: TGCGCCAGCAGCCAACGGGACAGGGAACGTGGCTACACCTTC; CDR3aa: CASSQRDRERGYTF; d_gene: TRBD1; v_gene: TRBV4-1; abundance: NA; len: 14; j_gene: TRBJ1-2
CDR3nt: TGTGCCAGTAGTGTCCAATACTATGGCTACACCTTC; CDR3aa: CASSVQYYGYTF; d_gene: NA; v_gene: TRBV19; abundance: NA; len: 12; j_gene: TRBJ1-2
CDR3nt: TGTGCCAACTCTCCTAGTGCAGGACTAAGCAATCAGCCCCAGCATTTT; CDR3aa: CANSPSAGLSNQPQHF; d_gene: NA; v_gene: TRBV28; abundance: NA; len: 16; j_gene: TRBJ1-5
CDR3nt: TGTGCCAGCAGTTTACGGGGTAGCAATGGCTACACCTTC; CDR3aa: CASSLRGSNGYTF; d_gene: NA; v_gene: TRBV12-3/TRBV12-4; abundance: few; len: 13; j_gene: TRBJ1-2
CDR3nt: TGTGCCAGCAGAGACCAGGGTTCCTATAATTCACCCCTCCACTTT; CDR3aa: CASRDQGSYNSPLHF; d_gene: NA; v_gene: TRBV28; abundance: once; len: 15; j_gene: TRBJ1-6
CDR3nt: TGTGCCAGCAGCGACACGGCCTATGGCTACACCTTC; CDR3aa: CASSDTAYGYTF; d_gene: NA; v_gene: TRBV7-2; abundance: NA; len: 12; j_gene: TRBJ1-2
CDR3nt: TGTGCCAGCAGCCGGCCGGGACAGGGGGAAAAACTGTTTTTT; CDR3aa: CASSRPGQGEKLFF; d_gene: TRBD1; v_gene: TRBV5-4; abundance: NA; len: 14; j_gene: TRBJ1-4
CDR3nt: TGTGCCAGCAGCCGTATTGGCGGGACCAGCACAGATACGCAGTATTTT; CDR3aa: CASSRIGGTSTDTQYF; d_gene: NA; v_gene: TRBV5-1; abundance: NA; len: 16; j_gene: TRBJ2-3
CDR3nt: TGCAGCGGACTAGCGGGGAATACAGATACGCAGTATTTT; CDR3aa: CSGLAGNTDTQYF; d_gene: TRBD2; v_gene: TRBV29-1; abundance: NA; len: 13; j_gene: TRBJ2-3
CDR3nt: TGTGCCAGCAGCCAAGACCCGGGGAGAGCTGGCTACACCTTC; CDR3aa: CASSQDPGRAGYTF; d_gene: NA; v_gene: TRBV3-1/TRBV3-2; abundance: NA; len: 14; j_gene: TRBJ1-2
CDR3nt: TGTGCCAGCAGTTTATTTAGGGGAAACGAAAAACTGTTTTTT; CDR3aa: CASSLFRGNEKLFF; d_gene: NA; v_gene: TRBV27; abundance: few; len: 14; j_gene: TRBJ1-4
CDR3nt: TGTGCCAGCAGTGAAGCGGGTGGGACAGGAAATGAAAAACTGTTTTTT; CDR3aa: CASSEAGGTGNEKLFF; d_gene: TRBD1; v_gene: TRBV6-1; abundance: NA; len: 16; j_gene: TRBJ1-4
CDR3nt: TGTGCCAGCAGTTTACCAGGATATGGCTACACCTTC; CDR3aa: CASSLPGYGYTF; d_gene: NA; v_gene: TRBV28; abundance: NA; len: 12; j_gene: TRBJ1-2
CDR3nt: TGTGCCACCAGTGATAGACTAGCGGGAGTGTCCTCGGAGCTGTTTTTT; CDR3aa: CATSDRLAGVSSELFF; d_gene: TRBD2; v_gene: TRBV24-1; abundance: NA; len: 16; j_gene: TRBJ2-2
CDR3nt: TGTGCCAGCAGCCAGAGGGGACAGTATAGCAATCAGCCCCAGCATTTT; CDR3aa: CASSQRGQYSNQPQHF; d_gene: TRBD1; v_gene: TRBV3-1/TRBV3-2; abundance: NA; len: 16; j_gene: TRBJ1-5
CDR3nt: TGTGCCAGTAGTAAGGCTTCCAGCGGGGGGTACAAGAATGAGCAGTTCTTC; CDR3aa: CASSKASSGGYKNEQFF; d_gene: TRBD2; v_gene: TRBV19; abundance: once; len: 17; j_gene: TRBJ2-1
CDR3nt: TGTGCCAGCAGCTTCCTGGACAGGGTCCTCTCTGGGGCCAACGTCCTGACTTTC; CDR3aa: CASSFLDRVLSGANVLTF; d_gene: TRBD1; v_gene: TRBV5-6; abundance: NA; len: 18; j_gene: TRBJ2-6
CDR3nt: TGTGCCAGCCCACCCAAGGGGGCTTTCTTT; CDR3aa: CASPPKGAFF; d_gene: NA; v_gene: TRBV2; abundance: NA; len: 10; j_gene: TRBJ1-1
CDR3nt: TGCAGCGTTCTGGACAGCAACTATGGCTACACCTTC; CDR3aa: CSVLDSNYGYTF; d_gene: NA; v_gene: TRBV29-1; abundance: NA; len: 12; j_gene: TRBJ1-2
CDR3nt: TGTGCCATCAGTGAGTCGCAGGGGGCAGCGCCGGGGCAGCCCCAGCATTTT; CDR3aa: CAISESQGAAPGQPQHF; d_gene: TRBD1; v_gene: TRBV10-3; abundance: once; len: 17; j_gene: TRBJ1-5
CDR3nt: TGTGCCAGCAGCAAAGAGAAAGGCGGAAAATTAGGTGATACGCAGTATTTT; CDR3aa: CASSKEKGGKLGDTQYF; d_gene: NA; v_gene: TRBV21-1; abundance: NA; len: 17; j_gene: TRBJ2-3
CDR3nt: TGTGCCAGTAGTACCCGGGACAGGGGCTCTGGGGCCAACGTCCTGACTTTC; CDR3aa: CASSTRDRGSGANVLTF; d_gene: TRBD1; v_gene: TRBV19; abundance: NA; len: 17; j_gene: TRBJ2-6
CDR3nt: TGCGCCAGCAGCCCCCCTCAAGCGGGGGGTTACAATGAGCAGTTCTTC; CDR3aa: CASSPPQAGGYNEQFF; d_gene: TRBD2; v_gene: TRBV5-1; abundance: NA; len: 16; j_gene: TRBJ2-1
CDR3nt: TGTGCCAGCAGCTCCCCCGACAGGGCCCAAAAGGCCCTCCACTTT; CDR3aa: CASSSPDRAQKALHF; d_gene: TRBD1; v_gene: TRBV11-2; abundance: NA; len: 15; j_gene: TRBJ1-6
CDR3nt: TGTGCCTGGAGTGTTAGGGGGACAGGTCACACCGGGGAGCTGTTTTTT; CDR3aa: CAWSVRGTGHTGELFF; d_gene: TRBD1; v_gene: TRBV30; abundance: NA; len: 16; j_gene: TRBJ2-2
CDR3nt: TGTGCCACCAGTGACCCTTACAGGGGGCCCGGGGAGCTGTTTTTT; CDR3aa: CATSDPYRGPGELFF; d_gene: TRBD1; v_gene: TRBV24-1; abundance: once; len: 15; j_gene: TRBJ2-2
CDR3nt: TGTGCCAGCAGACAGACCGGTAACACTGAAGCTTTCTTT; CDR3aa: CASRQTGNTEAFF; d_gene: NA; v_gene: TRBV25-1; abundance: NA; len: 13; j_gene: TRBJ1-1